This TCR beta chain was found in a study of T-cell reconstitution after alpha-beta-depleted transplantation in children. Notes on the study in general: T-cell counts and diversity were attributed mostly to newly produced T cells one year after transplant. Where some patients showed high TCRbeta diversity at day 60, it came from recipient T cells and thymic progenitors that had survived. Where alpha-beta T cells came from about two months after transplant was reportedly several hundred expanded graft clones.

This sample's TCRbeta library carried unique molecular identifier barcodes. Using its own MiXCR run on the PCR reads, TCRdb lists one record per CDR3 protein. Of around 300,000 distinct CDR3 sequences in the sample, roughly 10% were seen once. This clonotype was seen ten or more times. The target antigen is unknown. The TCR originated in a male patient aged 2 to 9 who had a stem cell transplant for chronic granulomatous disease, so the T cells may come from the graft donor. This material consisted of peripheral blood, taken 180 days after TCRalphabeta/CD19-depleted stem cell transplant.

CDR3 sequence: CSASYWGRDPRWETQYF. In DNA form, the CDR3 reads TGCAGTGCTAGCTATTGGGGAAGGGACCCGAGGTGGGAGACCCAGTACTTC. This sequence joins TRBV20-1 and TRBJ2-5, with D tentatively TRBD1 or TRBD2 (5 bases each). With 3 bases removed from V and 5 bases from J, the gap between germline ends came to 25 bases. The CDR3 runs to 17 residues. From germline, CDR1 is DFQATT and CDR2 SNEGSKA (reference sequence).